Listed below are T cell receptor beta chains from one sample, sequenced in a study of monozygotic twins with inflammatory bowel disease. Reprocessing the 5' RACE reads, TCRdb reports a single entry for every CDR3 protein and omits DNA. The table lists around 380,000 distinct CDR3 sequences. The sequenced sample consisted of blood. The receptors stem from a human donor with ulcerative colitis or Crohn's disease, or a healthy co-twin of an affected twin (not recorded which). The CDR3 runs from the conserved cysteine through the conserved F or W.

j_gene: TRBJ2-7; v_gene: TRBV6-1; len: 14; CDR3aa: CAGGGTGFLDEQYF
j_gene: TRBJ1-4; v_gene: TRBV20-1; len: 11; CDR3aa: CSATRGEKLFF
j_gene: TRBJ2-7; v_gene: TRBV6-5; len: 11; CDR3aa: CASKINYEQYF
j_gene: TRBJ2-6; v_gene: TRBV24-1; len: 15; CDR3aa: CATSDLGQGMNVLTF
j_gene: TRBJ1-6; v_gene: TRBV4-3; len: 13; CDR3aa: CASSQTRVSPLHF
j_gene: TRBJ2-5; v_gene: TRBV12-3/TRBV12-4; len: 18; CDR3aa: CASSLGLRLAGGRETQYF
j_gene: TRBJ1-3; v_gene: TRBV3-1; len: 20; CDR3aa: CASSPPGLDRSVNSGNTIYF
j_gene: TRBJ2-1; v_gene: TRBV12-3/TRBV12-4; len: 18; CDR3aa: CASSSSARLAGPYNEQFF
j_gene: TRBJ1-4; v_gene: TRBV7-9; len: 15; CDR3aa: CASSLNEGANEKLFF
j_gene: TRBJ2-7; v_gene: TRBV5-1; len: 14; CDR3aa: CASSLSGTEYEQYF
j_gene: TRBJ1-1; v_gene: TRBV7-9; len: 14; CDR3aa: CASSLQGDIDEAFF
j_gene: TRBJ2-3; v_gene: TRBV7-2; len: 15; CDR3aa: CASSSRGGRPDTQYF
j_gene: TRBJ2-2; v_gene: TRBV5-1; len: 15; CDR3aa: CASSLVGANTGELFF
j_gene: TRBJ2-3; v_gene: TRBV5-4; len: 14; CDR3aa: CASSSFSYTDTQYF
j_gene: TRBJ1-1; v_gene: TRBV6-2/TRBV6-3; len: 13; CDR3aa: CASSYAGRTEAFF